Here is one T cell receptor (beta chain) with its context. This record belongs to a study of identical twins' blood T cells. Germline trimming cut 10 bases from V and 0 bases from J; bases unmatched to any gene: 14. Germline V lookup: CDR1 LNHDA, CDR2 SQIVND (reference sequence). This CDR3 comprises 17 residues. TCRdb independently ran MiXCR on the 5' RACE reads; one entry per CDR3 protein. The sample contains 400,000 or so distinct CDR3 sequences, about 28% of which appear only once. The receptor was derived from a woman aged 18-55 years in good health. The rearrangement uses TRBV19 and TRBJ1-4; 7 nucleotides match TRBD1. Sequencing input: PBMCs. CDR3 loop: CATTLHKGAATNEKLFF. CDR3 DNA sequence: TGTGCCACCACGCTACACAAGGGGGCTGCAACTAATGAAAAACTGTTTTTT. Full variable domain (rest looked up from reference TRBV19 and TRBJ1-4): DGGITQSPKYLFRKEGQNVTLSCEQNLNHDAMYWYRQDPGQGLRLIYYSQIVNDFQKGDIAEGYSVSREKKESFPLTVTSAQKNPTAFYLCATTLHKGAATNEKLFFGSGTQLSVL.